This TCR beta chain was recorded in a study of naive CD8 T cells in extremely preterm neonates. The study's findings and limits: Relative to older groups, preterm infants had shorter, less trimmed CDR3s with fewer N additions. Preterm samples differed in productive template counts; sample size was small. Shared CDR3 nucleotide sequences: preterm 2.5% to 3%, term 0.35% to 0.5%, children more than 0.025%, adults 0.0095% to 0.01%.

Germline CDR1 and CDR2: MDHEN and SYDVKM. This CDR3 is built from 15 residues. V was clipped by 0 bases and J by 8 bases, with 14 bases between them. The protocol was immunoSEQ multiplex PCR, while the TCRdb copy is restricted to in-frame clones and leaves out a portion. The sample has about 8,000 clones, 95% to 98% seen once. Worth noting for this clone: Its target is unknown.

V usage is TRBV28 and J usage is TRBJ2-1, with a possible D match to TRBD1 (5 bases). This receptor was taken from a human donor in good health. Sequencing was carried out using naive CD8+ T cells from blood. Written as DNA, the CDR3 is TGTGCCAGCAGTTTATGGCAGGGTGATGTAGATGAGCAGTTCTTC. This codes for CASSLWQGDVDEQFF.